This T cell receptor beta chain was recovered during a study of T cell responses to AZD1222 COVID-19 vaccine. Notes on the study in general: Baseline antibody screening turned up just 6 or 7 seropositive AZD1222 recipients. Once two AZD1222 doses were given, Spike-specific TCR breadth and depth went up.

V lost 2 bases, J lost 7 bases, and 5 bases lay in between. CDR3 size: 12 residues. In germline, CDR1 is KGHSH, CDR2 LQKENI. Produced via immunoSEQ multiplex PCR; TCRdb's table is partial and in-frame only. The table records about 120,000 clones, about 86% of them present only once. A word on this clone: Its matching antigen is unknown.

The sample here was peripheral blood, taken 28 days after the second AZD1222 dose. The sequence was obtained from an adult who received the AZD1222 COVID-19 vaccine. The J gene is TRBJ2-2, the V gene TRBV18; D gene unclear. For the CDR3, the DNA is TGTGCCAGCTCACCAGGTTACGGGGAGCTGTTTTTT. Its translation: CASSPGYGELFF.